This TCR beta chain was identified in a study of shared clonotypes between healthy human individuals. Sequencing used immunoSEQ multiplex PCR; TCRdb keeps in-frame clones, though not all of them. This table has 2 million to 2.5 million clones, 85% to 95% appearing once. The sample comprised naive CD4+ T cells sorted from blood. The subset was: CD45RA+ positively selected. This receptor was obtained from a man in his late teens or twenties in good health.

The CDR3 nucleotides are TGTGCCAGCAGCTTGACCGAAAACACCGGGGAGCTGTTTTTT. This translates into CASSLTENTGELFF. This rearrangement joins TRBV5-5 to TRBJ2-2, with D uncertain. Between the trimmed V and J ends, which lost 1 base and 2 bases, there was a span of 6 bases. The CDR3 runs 14 residues. CDR1 SGHKS and CDR2 YYEKEE come from the germline V gene (reference sequence).